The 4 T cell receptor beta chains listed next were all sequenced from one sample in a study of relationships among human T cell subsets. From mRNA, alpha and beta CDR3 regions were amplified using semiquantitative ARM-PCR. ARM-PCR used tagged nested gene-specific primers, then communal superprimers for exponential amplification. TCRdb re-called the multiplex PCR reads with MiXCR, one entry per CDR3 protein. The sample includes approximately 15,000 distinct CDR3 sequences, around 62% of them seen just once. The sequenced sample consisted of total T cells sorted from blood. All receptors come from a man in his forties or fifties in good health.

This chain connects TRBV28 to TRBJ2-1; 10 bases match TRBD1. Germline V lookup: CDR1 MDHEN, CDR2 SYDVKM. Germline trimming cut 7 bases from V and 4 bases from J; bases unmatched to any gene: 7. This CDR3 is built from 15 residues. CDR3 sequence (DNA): TGTGCCAGCATCCCGGGACAGGGGAGTTACAATGAGCAGTTCTTC. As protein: CASIPGQGSYNEQFF.

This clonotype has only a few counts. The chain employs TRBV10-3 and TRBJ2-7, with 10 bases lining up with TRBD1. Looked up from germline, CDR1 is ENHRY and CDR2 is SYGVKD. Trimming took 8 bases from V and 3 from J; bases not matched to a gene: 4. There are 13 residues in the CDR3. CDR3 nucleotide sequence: TGTGCCATCTCATGGGACAGGGGCTACGAGCAGTACTTC. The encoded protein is CAISWDRGYEQYF.

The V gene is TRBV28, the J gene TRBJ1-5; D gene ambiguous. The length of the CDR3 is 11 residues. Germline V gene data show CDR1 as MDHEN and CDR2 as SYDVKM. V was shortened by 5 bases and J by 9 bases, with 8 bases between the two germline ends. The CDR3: CASSDLPPQHF. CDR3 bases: TGTGCCAGCAGTGACCTTCCGCCCCAGCATTTT.

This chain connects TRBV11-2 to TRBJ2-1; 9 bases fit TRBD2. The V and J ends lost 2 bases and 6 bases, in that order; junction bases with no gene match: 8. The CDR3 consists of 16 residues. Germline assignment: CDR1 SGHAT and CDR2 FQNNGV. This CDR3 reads CASSLMASGGTNEQFF. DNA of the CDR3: TGTGCCAGCAGCTTAATGGCAAGCGGGGGGACCAATGAGCAGTTCTTC.